This entry concerns a single T cell receptor (beta chain). Antigen unknown. Investigators took around 11 milliliters of peripheral blood from every donor. This sample was taken from a study of blood T cells in healthy people across ages. Germline V lookup: CDR1 SQVTM, CDR2 ANQGSEA. CDR3 size: 14 residues. Sample-barcoded 5' priming and a J-beta primer mix drove a second PCR of about 6 to 12 cycles. Each TCR beta cDNA got a 12-nucleotide random molecular identifier. In TCRdb, the 5' RACE reads were re-called with MiXCR into one record per CDR3 protein. The sample lists around 800,000 distinct CDR3 sequences, approximately 59% occurring once. Study findings and constraints: A roughly linear age-dependent decrease characterized TCR beta diversity per million T cells. With naive T cell percentage, TCR beta diversity showed a strong correlation.

The sequence derives from a man aged 30 to 45 in good health. The source material was blood. This chain links TRBV29-1 with TRBJ2-5; 8 nucleotides align to TRBD1. The J call may be mistaken, given a closer DNA end match to TRBJ2-7. CDR3 sequence reads: CSVESVTGADEQYF. DNA of the CDR3: TGCAGCGTTGAATCGGTGACAGGGGCGGACGAGCAGTACTTC.